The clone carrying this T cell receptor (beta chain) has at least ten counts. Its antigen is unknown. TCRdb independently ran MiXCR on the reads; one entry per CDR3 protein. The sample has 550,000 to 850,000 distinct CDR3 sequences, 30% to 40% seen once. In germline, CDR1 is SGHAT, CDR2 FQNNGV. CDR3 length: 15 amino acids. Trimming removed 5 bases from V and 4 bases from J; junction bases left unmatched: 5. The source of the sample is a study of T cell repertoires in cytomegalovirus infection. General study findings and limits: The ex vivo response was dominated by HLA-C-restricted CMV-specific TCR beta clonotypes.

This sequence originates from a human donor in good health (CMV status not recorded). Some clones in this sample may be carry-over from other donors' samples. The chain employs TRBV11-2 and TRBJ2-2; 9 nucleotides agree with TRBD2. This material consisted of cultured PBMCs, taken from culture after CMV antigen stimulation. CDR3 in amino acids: CASSTYSGSTGELFF. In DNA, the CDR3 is TGTGCCAGCAGCACCTATAGCGGGAGCACCGGGGAGCTGTTTTTT.